This T cell receptor (beta chain) was identified in a study of blood T cell repertoires in COVID-19. The CDR3 sequence is 16 residues long. CDR1 and CDR2 from the germline V gene are SGHRS and YFSETQ. The V segment lost 1 base and the J segment 5 bases; nucleotides outside the gene matches: 5. TCRdb's copy holds only in-frame clones and misses some; the assay was immunoSEQ multiplex PCR. This sample has 100,000 to 150,000 clones, with more than 75% found just once. The sequenced sample consisted of peripheral blood. This chain uses TRBV5-1 with TRBJ2-1; the match to TRBD2 covers 11 bases. The sequence was collected from a human donor in a cohort sampled during active COVID-19. The CDR3 is CASSLLAGGPHNEQFF. The DNA for the CDR3 is TGCGCCAGCAGCTTGTTAGCGGGGGGGCCTCACAATGAGCAGTTCTTC.